Included here is one TCR beta chain sequence, with context. Sequencing was performed with immunoSEQ multiplex PCR; in TCRdb, only in-frame clones are kept and a portion is missing. The sample carries around 40,000 clones, roughly 83% recorded once. Per the germline V gene, CDR1 is MNHEY and CDR2 is SVGAGI. V lost 2 bases and J 8 bases, leaving 15 bases between the germline ends. There are 14 residues in the CDR3. The data are from a study of OX40 agonist ivuxolimab in advanced cancers. As for the study in general: Administration of intravenous ivuxolimab to patients occurred every 2 weeks at 0.01 to 10 mg/kg. The eligibility criteria allowed prior anti-PD-1, anti-PD-L1 or anti-CTLA-4 therapy, and around 40% had some. Patients achieving partial responses numbered three: one hepatocellular carcinoma case and two cutaneous melanoma cases.

Patients who had autoimmune disease history or got systemic immunosuppression were left out. The starting material was CD4+ or CD8+ T cells sorted from blood, obtained in a trial of the OX40 agonist ivuxolimab. The chain combines TRBV6-5 with TRBJ1-2, with D possibly TRBD1 on 5 matching bases. This clonotype originated in an adult with an advanced solid tumor such as melanoma, head and neck, liver or kidney cancer. The CDR3 is CASSYTTGAGGYTF. The CDR3 DNA sequence: TGTGCCAGCAGTTACACCACAGGCGCAGGGGGCTACACCTTC.